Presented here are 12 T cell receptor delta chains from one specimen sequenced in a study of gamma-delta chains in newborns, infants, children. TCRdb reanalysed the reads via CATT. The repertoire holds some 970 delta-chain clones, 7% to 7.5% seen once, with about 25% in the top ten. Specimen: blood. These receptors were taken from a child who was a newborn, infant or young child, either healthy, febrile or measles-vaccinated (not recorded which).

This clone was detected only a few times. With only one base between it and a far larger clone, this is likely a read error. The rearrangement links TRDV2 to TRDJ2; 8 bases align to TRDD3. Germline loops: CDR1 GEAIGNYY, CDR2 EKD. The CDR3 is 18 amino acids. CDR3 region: CARDTGGLGGSLTAQLFF. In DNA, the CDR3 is TGTGCCCGTGACACCGGGGGACTGGGGGGTTCTTTGACAGCACAACTCTTCTTT.

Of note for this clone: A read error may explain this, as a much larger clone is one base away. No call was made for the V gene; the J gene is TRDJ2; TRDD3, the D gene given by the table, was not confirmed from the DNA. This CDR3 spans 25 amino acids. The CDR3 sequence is CALGILSYILSSRSVYWGITAHLFF. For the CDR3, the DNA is TGTGCTCTTGGGATCCTTTCCTATATTCTATCCAGTCGGTCGGTATACTGGGGGATTACAGCACACCTCTTCTTT.

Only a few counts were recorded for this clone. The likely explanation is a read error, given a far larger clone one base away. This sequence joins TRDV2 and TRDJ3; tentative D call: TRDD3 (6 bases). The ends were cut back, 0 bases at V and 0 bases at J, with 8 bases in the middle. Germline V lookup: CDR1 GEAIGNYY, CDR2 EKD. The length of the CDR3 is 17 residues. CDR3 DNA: TGTGCCTGTGACACCCGGGGGAGCTCCTGGGACACCCGACAGATGTTTTTC. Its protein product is CACDTRGSSWDTRQMFF.

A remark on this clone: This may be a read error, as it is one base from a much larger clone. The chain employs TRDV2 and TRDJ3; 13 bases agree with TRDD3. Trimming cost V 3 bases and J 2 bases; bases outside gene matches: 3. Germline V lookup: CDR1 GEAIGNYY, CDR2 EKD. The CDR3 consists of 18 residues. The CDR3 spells CACDLLGDTPWDTRQMFF. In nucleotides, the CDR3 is TGTGCCTGTGACCTACTGGGGGATACGCCCTGGGACACCCGACAGATGTTTTTC.

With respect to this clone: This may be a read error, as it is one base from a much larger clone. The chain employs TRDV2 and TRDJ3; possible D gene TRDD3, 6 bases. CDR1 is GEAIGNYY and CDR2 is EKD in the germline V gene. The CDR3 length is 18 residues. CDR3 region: CACDTWGSSSWDTRQTFF. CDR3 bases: TGTGCCTGTGACACCTGGGGATCAAGCTCCTGGGACACCCGACAGACGTTTTTC.

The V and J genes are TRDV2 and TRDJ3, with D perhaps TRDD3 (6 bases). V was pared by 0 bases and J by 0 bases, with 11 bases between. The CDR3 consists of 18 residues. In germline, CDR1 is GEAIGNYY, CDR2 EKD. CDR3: CACDTVGGNSWDTRQMFF. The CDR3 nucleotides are TGTGCCTGTGACACCGTTGGGGGGAACTCCTGGGACACCCGACAGATGTTTTTC.

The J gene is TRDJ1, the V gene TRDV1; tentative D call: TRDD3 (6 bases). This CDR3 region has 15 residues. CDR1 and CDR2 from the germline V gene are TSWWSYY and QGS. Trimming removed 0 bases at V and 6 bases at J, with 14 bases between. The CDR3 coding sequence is TGTGCTCTTGGGGAACTTTTCTGGGGAGCTAATAAACTCATCTTT. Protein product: CALGELFWGANKLIF.

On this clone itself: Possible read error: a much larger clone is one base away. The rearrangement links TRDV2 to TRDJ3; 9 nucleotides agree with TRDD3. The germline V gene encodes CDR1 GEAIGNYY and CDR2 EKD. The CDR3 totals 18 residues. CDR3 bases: TGTGCCTGTGACGTACTGGGGGAAAGCTCCTGGGACGCCCGACAGATGTTTTTC. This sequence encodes CACDVLGESSWDARQMFF.

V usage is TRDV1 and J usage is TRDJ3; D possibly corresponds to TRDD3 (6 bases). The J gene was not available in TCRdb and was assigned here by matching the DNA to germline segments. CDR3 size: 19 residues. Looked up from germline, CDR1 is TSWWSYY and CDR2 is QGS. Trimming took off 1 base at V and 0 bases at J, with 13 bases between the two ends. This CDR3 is CALGERWGPTSWDTRQMFF. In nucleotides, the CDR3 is TGTGCTCTTGGGGAACGATGGGGGCCCACCTCCTGGGACACCCGACAGATGTTTTTC.

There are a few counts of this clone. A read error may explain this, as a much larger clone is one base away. CDR3 region: CACDKPGDRSSWDTRQMFF. The CDR3 nucleotides read TGTGCCTGTGACAAACCGGGGGATAGGAGCTCCTGGGACACCCGACAGATGTTTTTC. The chain is built from TRDV2 and TRDJ3, with 8 positions matching TRDD3. V shed 2 bases, J shed 0 bases, and the junction held 8 bases outside the gene matches. CDR3 length: 19 residues. Germline values: CDR1 GEAIGNYY, CDR2 EKD.

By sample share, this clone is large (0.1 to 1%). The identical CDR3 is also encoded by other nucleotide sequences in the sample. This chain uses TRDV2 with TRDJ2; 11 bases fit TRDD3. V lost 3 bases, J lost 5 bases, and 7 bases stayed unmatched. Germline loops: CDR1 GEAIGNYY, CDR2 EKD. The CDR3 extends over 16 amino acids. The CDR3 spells CACDAVGGYGTAQLFF. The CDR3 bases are TGTGCCTGTGACGCAGTTGGGGGATACGGCACAGCACAACTCTTCTTT.

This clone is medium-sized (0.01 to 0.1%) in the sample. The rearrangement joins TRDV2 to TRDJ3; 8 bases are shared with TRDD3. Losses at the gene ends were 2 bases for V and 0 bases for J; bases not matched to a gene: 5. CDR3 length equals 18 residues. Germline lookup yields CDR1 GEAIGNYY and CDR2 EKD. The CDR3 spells CACDSTGGTSWDTRQMFF. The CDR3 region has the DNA TGTGCCTGTGACAGTACTGGGGGGACCTCCTGGGACACCCGACAGATGTTTTTC.